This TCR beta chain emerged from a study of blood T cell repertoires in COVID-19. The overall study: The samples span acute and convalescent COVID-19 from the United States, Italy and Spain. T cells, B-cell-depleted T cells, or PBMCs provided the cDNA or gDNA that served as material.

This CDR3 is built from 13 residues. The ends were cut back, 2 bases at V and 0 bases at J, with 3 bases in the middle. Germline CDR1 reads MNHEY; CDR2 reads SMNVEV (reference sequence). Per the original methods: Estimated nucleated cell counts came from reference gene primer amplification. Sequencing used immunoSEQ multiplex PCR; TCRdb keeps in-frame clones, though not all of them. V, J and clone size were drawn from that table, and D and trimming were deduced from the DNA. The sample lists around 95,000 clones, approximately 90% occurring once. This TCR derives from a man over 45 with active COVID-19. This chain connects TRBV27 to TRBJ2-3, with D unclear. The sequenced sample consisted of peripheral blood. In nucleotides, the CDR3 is TGTGCCAGCAGTTTAGTAAGCACAGATACGCAGTATTTT. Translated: CASSLVSTDTQYF.